This is a list of T cell receptor beta chains from one sample in a study of T cell responses to AZD1222 COVID-19 vaccine. Profiling relied on immunoSEQ multiplex PCR, and the TCRdb table lists in-frame clones only, not all of them. The sample yields around 150,000 clones, roughly 91% seen once. The sample in question was peripheral blood, obtained 28 days after the second AZD1222 dose. The receptors originated from an adult who received the AZD1222 COVID-19 vaccine. Each CDR3 is given without its conserved first and last residue.

v_call | cdr3_length | cdr3_aa
TRBV3-1/TRBV3-2 | 13 | ASSFPGQGTYEQY
TRBV19 | 10 | ASSPGRDEQF
TRBV27 | 11 | AFKGGMNTEAF
TRBV21-1 | 14 | ASSTLGGGETDTQY
TRBV7-9 | 13 | ASSLARVFGTEAF
TRBV5-5 | 10 | ASQLGGDEAF
TRBV29-1 | 11 | SVGGGQSYEQY
TRBV2 | 14 | ASHFARYRTNSPLH
TRBV9 | 13 | ASSVGVGDNYGYT
TRBV19 | 13 | ASRFSDGAGYGYT
TRBV19 | 13 | ASSISSFSNQPQH
TRBV5-1 | 12 | ASSMWTGKVEAF
TRBV5-6 | 13 | ASSLATWTGDEQF
TRBV10-3 | 13 | AISESWSRGHTIY
TRBV7-9 | 13 | ASNTQGALNYGYT
TRBV21-1 | 11 | ASSKVWGTEAF
TRBV19 | 13 | ASSVNRGQNTEAF
TRBV29-1 | 14 | SVVGGTGGRNTEAF
TRBV4-1 | 17 | ASSQVALAGVFSTDTQY
TRBV30 | 9 | AWIQSGTAF
TRBV12-3/TRBV12-4 | 11 | ASSLRGRDTQY
TRBV14 | 12 | ASSQGGAYNEQF